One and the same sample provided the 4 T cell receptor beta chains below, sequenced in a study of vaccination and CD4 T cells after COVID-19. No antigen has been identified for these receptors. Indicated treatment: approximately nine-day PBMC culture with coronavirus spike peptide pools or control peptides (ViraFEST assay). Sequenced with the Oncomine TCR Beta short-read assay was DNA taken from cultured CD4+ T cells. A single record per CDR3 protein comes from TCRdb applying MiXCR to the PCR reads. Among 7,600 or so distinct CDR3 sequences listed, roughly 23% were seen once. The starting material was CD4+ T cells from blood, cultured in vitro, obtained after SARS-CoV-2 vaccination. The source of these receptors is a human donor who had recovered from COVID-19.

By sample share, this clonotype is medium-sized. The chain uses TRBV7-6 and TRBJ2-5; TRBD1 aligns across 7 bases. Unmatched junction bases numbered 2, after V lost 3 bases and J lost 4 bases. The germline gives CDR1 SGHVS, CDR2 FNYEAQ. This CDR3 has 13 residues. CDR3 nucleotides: TGTGCCAGCAGCTTCTACAGGGGAGAGACCCAGTACTTC. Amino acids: CASSFYRGETQYF.

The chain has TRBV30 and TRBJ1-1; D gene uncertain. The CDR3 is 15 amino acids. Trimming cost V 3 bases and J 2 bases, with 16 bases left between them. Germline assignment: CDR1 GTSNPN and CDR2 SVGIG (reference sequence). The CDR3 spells CAWSGFGRTNTEAFF. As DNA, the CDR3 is TGTGCCTGGAGCGGCTTTGGGCGGACTAACACTGAAGCTTTCTTT.

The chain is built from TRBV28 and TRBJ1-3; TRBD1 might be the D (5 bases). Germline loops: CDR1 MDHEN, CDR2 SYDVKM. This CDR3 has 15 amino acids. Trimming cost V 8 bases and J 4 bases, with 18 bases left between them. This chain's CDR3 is CASRSLRVYGNTIYF. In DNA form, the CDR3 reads TGTGCCAGCCGTTCTCTCAGGGTGTACGGAAACACCATATATTTT. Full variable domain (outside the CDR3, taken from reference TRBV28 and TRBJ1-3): DVKVTQSSRYLVKRTGEKVFLECVQDMDHENMFWYRQDPGLGLRLIYFSYDVKMKEKGDIPEGYSVSREKKERFSLILESASTNQTSMYLCASRSLRVYGNTIYFGEGSWLTVV.

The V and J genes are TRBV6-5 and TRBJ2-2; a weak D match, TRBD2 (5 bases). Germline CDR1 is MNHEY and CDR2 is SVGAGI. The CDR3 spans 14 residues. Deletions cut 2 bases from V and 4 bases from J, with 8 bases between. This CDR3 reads CASSYQRSTGELFF. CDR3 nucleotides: TGTGCCAGCAGTTACCAGCGGAGCACCGGGGAGCTGTTTTTT.